The clone carrying this TCR beta chain was counted at least ten times. What it binds is unknown. Deletions cut 5 bases from V and 0 bases from J, with 15 bases between. The germline gives CDR1 PRHDT, CDR2 FYEKMQ (reference sequence). The CDR3 totals 16 residues. Previously described methods and listed TCR primers were employed for the bulk TCR libraries. In TCRdb, the PCR reads were re-called with MiXCR into one record per CDR3 protein. The sample gives over 600,000 distinct CDR3 sequences, 20% of which show up once; approximately 0.9% is in the top ten. These data come from a study of molecular identifiers for immune sequencing clone quantification. Overall study results and limits: Sharing of a barcode by identical TCR molecules could cause highly expanded clone sizes to be underestimated. Spiked Jurkat TCR RNA from one cell was reportedly detectable among about a million naive cells.

The source is a human donor in good health. Some libraries in this study had Jurkat cell RNA spiked in. What was sequenced was naive CD8+ T cells from blood, with Jurkat cell RNA spiked in. Noted subset: FACS-sorted CD8+CD4-CCR7+CD45RA+ naive T cells. This chain links TRBV13 with TRBJ2-3, with D possibly called TRBD1 or TRBD2 (5 bases each). CDR3 in amino acids: CASSQTGTSSTDTQYF. CDR3 sequence (DNA): TGTGCCAGCAGCCAGACCGGGACCTCTAGCACAGATACGCAGTATTTT.